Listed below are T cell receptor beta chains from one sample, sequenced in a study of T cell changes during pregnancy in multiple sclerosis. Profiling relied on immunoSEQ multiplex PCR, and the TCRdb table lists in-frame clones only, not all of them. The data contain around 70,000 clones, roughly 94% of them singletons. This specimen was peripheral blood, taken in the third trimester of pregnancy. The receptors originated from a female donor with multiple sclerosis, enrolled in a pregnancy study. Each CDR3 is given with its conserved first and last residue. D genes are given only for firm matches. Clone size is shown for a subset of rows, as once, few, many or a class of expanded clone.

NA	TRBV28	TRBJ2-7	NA	TGTGCCAGTCCCCACGAGGGCGAGCAGTACTTC	CASPHEGEQYF
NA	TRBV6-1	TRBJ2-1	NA	TGTGCCAGCACCCTGATCGGGGGTTTGTTCTTC	CASTLIGGLFF
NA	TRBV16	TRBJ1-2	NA	TGTGCCAGCAGCCAATCCACAGTGGGGGGGAATGGCTACACCTTC	CASSQSTVGGNGYTF
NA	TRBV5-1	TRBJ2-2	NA	TGCGCCAGCAGCTCCGGGACACCGAACACCGGGGAGCTGTTTTTT	CASSSGTPNTGELFF
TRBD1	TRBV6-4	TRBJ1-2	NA	TGTGCCAGCAGTGCCACAGGGGGCCCGGGGTATGGCTACACCTTC	CASSATGGPGYGYTF
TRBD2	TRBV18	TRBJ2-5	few	TGTGCCAGCTCACCACAGACTAGCGGGGGATCCCAAGAGACCCAGTACTTC	CASSPQTSGGSQETQYF
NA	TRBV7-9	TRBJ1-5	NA	TGTGCCAGCAGCCCGGGGAGGGGAAATCAGCCCCAGCATTTT	CASSPGRGNQPQHF
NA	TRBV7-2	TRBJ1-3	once	TGTGCCAGCAGCCAGTATGGGACACTCTCTGGAAACACCATATATTTT	CASSQYGTLSGNTIYF
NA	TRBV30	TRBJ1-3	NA	TGTGCCTGGGCGACAAACTCTGGAAACACCATATATTTT	CAWATNSGNTIYF
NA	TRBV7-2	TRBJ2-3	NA	TGTGCCAGCAGAAGTCGTGGGGCAGACACAGATACGCAGTATTTT	CASRSRGADTDTQYF
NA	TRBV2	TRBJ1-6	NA	TGTGCCAGCAGGGTTAGTTACGGAGGGTCACCCCTCCACTTT	CASRVSYGGSPLHF
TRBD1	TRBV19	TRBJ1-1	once	TGTGCCAGTTCTAGGACAGGGGGATATAGGACTGAAGCTTTCTTT	CASSRTGGYRTEAFF
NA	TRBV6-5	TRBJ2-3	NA	TGTGCCAGCAGAACTGGTCCAGATACGCAGTATTTT	CASRTGPDTQYF
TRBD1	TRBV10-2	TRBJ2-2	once	TGCGCCAGCAGGAGAGGGACAGGGGCCTGGAACACCGGGGAGCTGTTTTTT	CASRRGTGAWNTGELFF
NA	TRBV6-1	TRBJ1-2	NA	TGTGCCAGCAGTGAAGCCCTAATTTCTGGCTACACCTTC	CASSEALISGYTF
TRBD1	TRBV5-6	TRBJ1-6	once	TGTGCCAGCAGCAACCCACAGGGGTACTCCTCACCCCTCCACTTT	CASSNPQGYSSPLHF